These 4 T cell receptor beta chains came from one sample sequenced in a study of vaccination and CD4 T cells after COVID-19. Sequenced with the Oncomine TCR Beta short-read assay was DNA taken from cultured CD4+ T cells. Each CDR3 protein gets one entry after TCRdb re-called the PCR reads with MiXCR. The data contain about 20,000 distinct CDR3 sequences, approximately 42% of them seen just once; the ten biggest clones take up approximately 26%. Antigens for these TCRs are unknown. Specified treatment: roughly 11-day PBMC culture with coronavirus spike peptide pools or control peptides (ViraFEST assay). The sequenced sample was CD4+ T cells from blood, cultured in vitro, obtained before SARS-CoV-2 vaccination. All receptors come from a human donor who received a COVID-19 vaccine.

This clonotype was recorded once. The chain is built from TRBV7-3 and TRBJ2-5; D ambiguous. V dropped 5 bases and J dropped 4 bases, with 14 bases sitting between them. The CDR3 is 14 residues long. The germline V gene encodes CDR1 SGHTA and CDR2 FQGTGA. CDR3 loop: CASSVGSRLETQYF. In DNA form, the CDR3 reads TGTGCCAGCAGCGTCGGGTCCCGATTAGAGACCCAGTACTTC.

V gene TRBV7-9 combines with J gene TRBJ2-5, with D unclear. This CDR3 has 15 residues. The V and J ends lost 1 base and 0 bases respectively, with 9 bases between them. Looked up from germline, CDR1 is SEHNR and CDR2 is FQNEAQ (reference sequence). As DNA, the CDR3 is TGTGCCAGCAGCTTAGGAGGAGCGTACCAAGAGACCCAGTACTTC. Amino acid sequence: CASSLGGAYQETQYF.

V gene TRBV12-3 or TRBV12-4 combines with J gene TRBJ1-1, with D perhaps TRBD1 (5 bases). This CDR3 has 12 amino acids. Trimming left V 5 bases short and J 8 bases short, with 12 bases between. The CDR3 reads CASSPGTAEAFF. CDR3 nucleotide sequence: TGTGCCAGCAGTCCGGGGACGGCAGAAGCTTTCTTT.

This clonotype turned up a few times. The rearrangement uses TRBV19 and TRBJ1-2; tentative D call: TRBD1 (5 bases). V was cut by 6 bases and J by 8 bases, with 16 bases left in between. The CDR3 loop spans 13 amino acids. The germline gives CDR1 LNHDA, CDR2 SQIVND (reference sequence). The CDR3 spells CASRLRGVGGYTF. In DNA, the CDR3 is TGTGCCAGTAGGCTCAGAGGGGTCGGAGGCTACACCTTC.